This T cell receptor beta chain is drawn from a study of blood T cell repertoires in COVID-19 (TCRdb year 2020). A note on the overall study: Samples covering the acute and convalescent phases of COVID-19 were provided by collaborators in the United States, Italy and Spain. The repertoires were made available in a free public database intended to serve as a resource for research on the immune response to SARS-CoV-2. Where available, HLA class I and class II types were obtained from metadata supplied by the sample provider rather than from assay-based typing. The sample metadata nearly always contained a de-identified subject ID, COVID-19 status, age in years and sex. Subjects who had been exposed to COVID-19, were actively infected with it, or had recovered from it provided the deeply sampled blood TCRbeta repertoires that made up the dataset. The samples were drawn from the first 160 participants of the ongoing ImmuneRACE study and from over 950 subjects provided by 6 global collaborators. The material from the prospective study consisted of cDNA or gDNA derived from T cells, B-cell-depleted T cells, or PBMCs. The full study reports these points: The quantity of clinical and demographic metadata differed by source and by participant and was supplied without curation.

One collaborating source in Seattle enrolled patients while the patients were actively infected and followed the patients over time throughout the course of disease. Each collaborating institution followed its own protocols to collect whole blood in K2EDTA tubes. For TCRbeta analysis, collaborators shipped samples in one of three forms: frozen whole blood, isolated PBMCs, or DNA extracted from either of those sample types. TCRbeta CDR3 regions were amplified from genomic DNA by means of the immunoSEQ Assay, a bias-controlled multiplex PCR. In the paper's pipeline: The number of nucleated cells in each sample was estimated by amplification of reference gene primers within the assay. To quantify the absolute abundance of each unique TCRbeta CDR3 rearrangement, sequence reads were collapsed and filtered. Productive Simpson clonality was computed per sample as the square root of Simpson's diversity index over productive rearrangements. TCRdb took this table from immuneACCESS and kept in-frame rearrangements with V and J called. Such tables lack part of the clones; where checked against another copy, unresolved V genes explain under half of the gap, and the rest is unexplained. V and J calls and clone size are as listed in that table; D and trimming were resolved from the DNA. The sample data list 330,000 or so clones, and approximately 88% of these were observed just once. Around 8.9% of the sample lies in the top ten.

A word on this clone: Its recognized antigen is unknown. Qualities for individual bases were not recorded, and no much larger clone is one base off.

V loses 3 bases, J loses 1 base, and the germline ends lie 10 bases apart. CDR1 is given as DFQATT and CDR2 as SNEGSKA, both from the germline V gene (reference sequence). Including the terminal cysteine and phenylalanine, the CDR3 comprises 14 residues. Solely the CDR3 DNA is kept, with 42 bases framed from the first base. Rearrangement joined TRBV20-1 to TRBJ2-1, and the D gene may be TRBD1, 6 bases matching. This receptor was identified in a man younger than 40 with COVID-19, enrolled during active disease. Input material: peripheral blood. The CDR3: CSASYRVSYNEQFF. The DNA sequence is TGCAGTGCTAGTTACAGGGTTTCCTACAATGAGCAGTTCTTC.